The clone carrying this T cell receptor beta chain was recorded many times. The antigen is unknown. Primers used in a second PCR of about 6 to 12 cycles were a sample-barcoded 5' primer and a J-beta primer mix. Each cDNA was tagged by a template-switch adaptor containing 12 random nucleotides. TCRdb reprocessed the 5' RACE reads with MiXCR, giving one entry per CDR3 protein. This sample has 590,000 or so distinct CDR3 sequences, with under 30% found just once. These data originate in a study of blood T cells in healthy people across ages. Study results and caveats: Long-lived donors had more naive CD4+ cells and higher diversity than aged donors. Significant beta diversity loss was already apparent by age approximately 38, declining roughly linearly.

Trimming cost V 0 bases and J 7 bases; bases outside gene matches: 11. Germline CDR1 SGHTA, CDR2 FQGNSA. This CDR3 comprises 17 residues. The TCR was taken from a woman over 75 in good health. Material for sequencing was blood. The chain combines TRBV7-2 with TRBJ2-1; TRBD2 matches 8 bases. This CDR3 reads CASSLALSRGGQNEQFF. The DNA of the CDR3 is TGTGCCAGCAGCTTAGCCCTATCCCGCGGGGGGCAGAATGAGCAGTTCTTC.